The source of this T cell receptor beta chain is a study of Ad26.COV2.S vaccination and SARS-CoV-2 variants. Treatment of the sample: roughly 18 received Ad26.COV2.S at low or high dose, single or two shots; roughly 5 received placebo; per-sample allocation not given. Sampling took place 63 days after the first vaccine or placebo injection. This clone has more than one count but fewer than ten. Generated by immunoSEQ multiplex PCR, the TCRdb table keeps only in-frame clones and is missing some. The table has approximately 460,000 clones, roughly nine tenths seen once. Sequenced material: peripheral blood, taken in a trial of Ad26.COV2.S vaccine versus placebo. This clonotype was sampled from a person between 18 and 65 years old who received the Ad26.COV2.S COVID-19 vaccine or a placebo.

CDR3 sequence: CASSQMFSNYGYTF. As DNA, the CDR3 is TGTGCCAGCAGCCAAATGTTTTCCAACTATGGCTACACCTTC. The gene calls are TRBV3-1 (or the pseudogene TRBV3-2) and TRBJ1-2; unclear D gene. The germline CDR1 and CDR2 sequences are LGHDT and YNNKEL (reference sequence). CDR3 length: 14 amino acids. V was cut by 2 bases and J by 2 bases, with 9 bases left in between.